A selection of T cell receptor beta chains follows, all from one sample in a study of T cell repertoires in cytomegalovirus infection. Which antigens these TCRs recognize remains unknown. In TCRdb, the reads were re-called with MiXCR into one record per CDR3 protein. In the table there are about 400,000 distinct CDR3 sequences, about 35% of which are singletons. Sequencing used cultured PBMCs, obtained from culture after CMV antigen stimulation. The receptor set was obtained from a human donor in good health (CMV status not recorded). Some clones in this sample may be carry-over from other donors' samples. Each CDR3 is given with its conserved first and last residue. The order of the fields is V gene, D gene, J gene, clone size, CDR3 protein, CDR3 DNA. The D gene is left open where the match is weak. Expanded clones are given a class, and other clones once, few, many or no size at all.

v_call: TRBV2
d_call: .
j_call: TRBJ1-4
clone_size: few
cdr3_aa: CASTLRRLRKLFF
cdr3_nt: TGTGCCAGCACCTTACGACGTTTGAGAAAACTGTTTTTT

v_call: TRBV5-6
d_call: TRBD2
j_call: TRBJ2-5
clone_size: once
cdr3_aa: CASSYPGLGMGETQYF
cdr3_nt: TGTGCCAGCAGCTACCCGGGACTAGGGATGGGAGAGACCCAGTACTTC

v_call: TRBV11-3
d_call: .
j_call: TRBJ1-2
clone_size: .
cdr3_aa: CASSLDSGRADGYTF
cdr3_nt: TGTGCCAGCAGCTTAGACTCGGGCAGGGCGGATGGCTACACCTTC

v_call: TRBV24-1
d_call: .
j_call: TRBJ2-3
clone_size: few
cdr3_aa: CATSKSGEGTDTQYF
cdr3_nt: TGTGCCACCAGTAAGTCGGGAGAGGGCACAGATACGCAGTATTTT

v_call: TRBV6-1
d_call: TRBD2
j_call: TRBJ2-4
clone_size: few
cdr3_aa: CASSEALGVPGGPSAAKNIQYF
cdr3_nt: TGTGCCAGCAGTGAAGCGCTTGGAGTTCCGGGAGGGCCTTCGGCGGCCAAAAACATTCAGTACTTC

v_call: TRBV15
d_call: .
j_call: TRBJ2-7
clone_size: few
cdr3_aa: CATSTGHLDEQYF
cdr3_nt: TGTGCCACCAGCACTGGCCACCTCGACGAGCAGTACTTC

v_call: TRBV24-1
d_call: .
j_call: TRBJ2-5
clone_size: once
cdr3_aa: CATSDVSRETQYF
cdr3_nt: TGTGCCACCAGTGATGTCTCCAGAGAGACCCAGTACTTC

v_call: TRBV7-2
d_call: .
j_call: TRBJ2-2
clone_size: few
cdr3_aa: CASRAPQGGFDTGELFF
cdr3_nt: TGTGCCAGCAGGGCCCCACAGGGGGGGTTTGACACCGGGGAGCTGTTTTTT

v_call: TRBV7-6
d_call: TRBD1
j_call: TRBJ1-6
clone_size: .
cdr3_aa: CASSLGGQGMNSPLHF
cdr3_nt: TGTGCCAGCAGCTTAGGGGGACAGGGGATGAATTCACCCCTCCACTTT

v_call: TRBV20-1
d_call: .
j_call: TRBJ1-6
clone_size: .
cdr3_aa: CSARQGSSPLHF
cdr3_nt: TGCAGTGCTAGACAGGGCAGTTCACCCCTCCACTTT

v_call: TRBV29-1
d_call: TRBD2
j_call: TRBJ2-1
clone_size: .
cdr3_aa: CSVENSGRNEQFF
cdr3_nt: TGCAGCGTTGAGAATAGCGGGAGAAATGAGCAGTTCTTC

v_call: TRBV7-2
d_call: TRBD2
j_call: TRBJ2-3
clone_size: few
cdr3_aa: CASSFREGAGGTDTQYF
cdr3_nt: TGTGCCAGCAGCTTTAGAGAAGGAGCGGGAGGGACAGATACGCAGTATTTT

v_call: TRBV7-9
d_call: TRBD2
j_call: TRBJ2-1
clone_size: .
cdr3_aa: CASRLPGLAGWDEQCF
cdr3_nt: TGTGCCAGCAGGCTTCCGGGACTAGCGGGATGGGATGAGCAGTGCTTC

v_call: TRBV12-3/TRBV12-4
d_call: .
j_call: TRBJ2-5
clone_size: .
cdr3_aa: CATRRRGLRETQYF
cdr3_nt: TGTGCCACCCGCCGCAGGGGATTACGAGAGACCCAGTACTTC

v_call: TRBV7-3
d_call: .
j_call: TRBJ2-7
clone_size: .
cdr3_aa: CASSFLAGEQYF
cdr3_nt: TGTGCCAGCAGCTTTCTGGCGGGGGAGCAGTACTTC

v_call: TRBV7-6
d_call: .
j_call: TRBJ1-6
clone_size: many
cdr3_aa: CASSLAAGRGSPLHF
cdr3_nt: TGTGCCAGCAGCTTAGCGGCAGGCAGGGGTTCACCCCTCCACTTT